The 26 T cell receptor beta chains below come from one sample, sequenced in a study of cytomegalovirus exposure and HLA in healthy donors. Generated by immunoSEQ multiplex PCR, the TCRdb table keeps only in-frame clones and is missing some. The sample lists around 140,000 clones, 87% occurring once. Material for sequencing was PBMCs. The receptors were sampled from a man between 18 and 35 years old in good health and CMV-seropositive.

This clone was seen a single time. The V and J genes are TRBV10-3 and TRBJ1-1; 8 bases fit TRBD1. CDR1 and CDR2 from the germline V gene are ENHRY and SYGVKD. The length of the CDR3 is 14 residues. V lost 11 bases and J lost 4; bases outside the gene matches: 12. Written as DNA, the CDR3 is TGTGCCGCAACCGGGACAGGTGGGAGCACTGAAGCTTTCTTT. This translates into CAATGTGGSTEAFF.

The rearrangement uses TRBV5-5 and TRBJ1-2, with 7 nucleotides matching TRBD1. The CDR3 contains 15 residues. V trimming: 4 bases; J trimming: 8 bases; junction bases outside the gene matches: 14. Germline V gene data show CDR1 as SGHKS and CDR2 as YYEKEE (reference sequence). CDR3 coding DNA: TGTGCCAGCAGCCCCGACCCTCAGGGGGGTCGAGGCTACACCTTC. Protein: CASSPDPQGGRGYTF.

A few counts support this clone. CDR3: CASRSTGSSYEQYF. The CDR3 DNA follows: TGTGCCAGCAGATCGACAGGGAGCTCCTACGAGCAGTACTTC. The gene calls are TRBV28 and TRBJ2-7; 7 bases are a match to TRBD1. Germline CDR1 and CDR2: MDHEN and SYDVKM. The junction had 5 bases not matched to a gene; V was cut back by 6 bases and J by 0 bases. CDR3 length: 14 amino acids. The entire variable domain, with the rest obtained from reference TRBV28 and TRBJ2-7, is as follows: DVKVTQSSRYLVKRTGEKVFLECVQDMDHENMFWYRQDPGLGLRLIYFSYDVKMKEKGDIPEGYSVSREKKERFSLILESASTNQTSMYLCASRSTGSSYEQYFGPGTRLTVT.

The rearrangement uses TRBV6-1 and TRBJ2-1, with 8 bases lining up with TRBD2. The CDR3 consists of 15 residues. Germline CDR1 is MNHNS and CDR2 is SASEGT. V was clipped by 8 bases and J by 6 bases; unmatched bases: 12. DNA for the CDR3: TGTGCCAGCTGGGGCGGCGCGGGAGGTATCAATGAGCAGTTCTTC. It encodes CASWGGAGGINEQFF.

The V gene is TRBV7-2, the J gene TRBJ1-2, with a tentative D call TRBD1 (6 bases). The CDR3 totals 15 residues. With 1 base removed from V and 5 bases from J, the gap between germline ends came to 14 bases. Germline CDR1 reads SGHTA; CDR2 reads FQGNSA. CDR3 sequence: CASSLGPGVRYGYTF. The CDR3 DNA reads TGTGCCAGCAGCTTAGGCCCAGGGGTAAGGTATGGCTACACCTTC.

CDR3 nucleotide sequence: TGTGCCAGCAGAGCTCGGACAGGCCGTGGTGGTAATGAGCAGTTCTTC. As protein: CASRARTGRGGNEQFF. V usage is TRBV28 and J usage is TRBJ2-1; 7 nucleotides agree with TRBD1. V gave up 6 bases and J gave up 7 bases; unmatched junction bases: 15. Germline CDR1 MDHEN, CDR2 SYDVKM. The CDR3 is 16 residues long.

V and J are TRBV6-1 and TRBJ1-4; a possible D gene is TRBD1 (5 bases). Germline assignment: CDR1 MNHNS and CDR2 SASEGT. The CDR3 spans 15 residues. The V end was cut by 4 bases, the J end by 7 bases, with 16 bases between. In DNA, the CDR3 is TGTGCCAGCAGTGCTCAGAAAGGGGAAGGTGAAAAACTGTTTTTT. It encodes CASSAQKGEGEKLFF.

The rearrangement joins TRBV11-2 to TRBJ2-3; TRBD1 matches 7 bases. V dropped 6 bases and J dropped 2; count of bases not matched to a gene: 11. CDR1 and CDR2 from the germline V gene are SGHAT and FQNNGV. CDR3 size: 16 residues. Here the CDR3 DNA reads TGTGCCAGCAGGCAGGGGGAGCGGCTTTACACAGATACGCAGTATTTT. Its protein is CASRQGERLYTDTQYF.

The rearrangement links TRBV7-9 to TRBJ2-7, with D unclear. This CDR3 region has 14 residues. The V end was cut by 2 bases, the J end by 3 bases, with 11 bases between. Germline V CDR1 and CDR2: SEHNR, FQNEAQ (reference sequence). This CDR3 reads CASSLSGQLYEQYF. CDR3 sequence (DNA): TGTGCCAGCAGCTTATCTGGGCAGCTCTACGAGCAGTACTTC.

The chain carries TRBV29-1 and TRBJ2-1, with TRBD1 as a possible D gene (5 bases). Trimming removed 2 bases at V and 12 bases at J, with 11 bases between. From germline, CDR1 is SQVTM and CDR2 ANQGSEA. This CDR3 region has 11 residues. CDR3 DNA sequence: TGCAGCGTTGAAAAGGGGTTTCGGCAGTTCTTC. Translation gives CSVEKGFRQFF.

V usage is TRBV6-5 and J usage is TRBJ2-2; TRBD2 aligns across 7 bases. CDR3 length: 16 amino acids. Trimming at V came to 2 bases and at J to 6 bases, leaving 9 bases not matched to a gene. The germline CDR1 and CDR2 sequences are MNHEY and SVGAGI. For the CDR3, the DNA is TGTGCCAGCAGTTACGAGGGAGGGCCGGTTGCCGGGGAGCTGTTTTTT. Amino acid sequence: CASSYEGGPVAGELFF.

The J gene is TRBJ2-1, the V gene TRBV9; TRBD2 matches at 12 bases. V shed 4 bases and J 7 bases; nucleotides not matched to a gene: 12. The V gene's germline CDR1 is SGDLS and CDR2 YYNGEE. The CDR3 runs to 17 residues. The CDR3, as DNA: TGTGCCAGCAGCCCAGCCCCCCTAGCGGGGGGGCTGAATGAGCAGTTCTTC. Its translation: CASSPAPLAGGLNEQFF.

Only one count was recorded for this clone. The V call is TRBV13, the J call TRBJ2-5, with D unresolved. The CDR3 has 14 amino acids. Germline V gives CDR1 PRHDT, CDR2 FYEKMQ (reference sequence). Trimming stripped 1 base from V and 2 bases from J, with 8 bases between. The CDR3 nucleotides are TGTGCCAGCAGCTTAGTATTGGAGCAAGAGACCCAGTACTTC. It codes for CASSLVLEQETQYF.

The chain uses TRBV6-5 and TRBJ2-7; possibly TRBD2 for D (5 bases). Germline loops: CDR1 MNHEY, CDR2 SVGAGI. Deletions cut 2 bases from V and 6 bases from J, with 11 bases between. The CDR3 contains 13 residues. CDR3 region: CASSYMRASEQYF. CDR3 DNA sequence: TGTGCCAGCAGTTACATGAGGGCCAGCGAGCAGTACTTC.

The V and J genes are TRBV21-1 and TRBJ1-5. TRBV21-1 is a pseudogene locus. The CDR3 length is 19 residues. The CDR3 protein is CASKRCKGKSTGVNQPQHF. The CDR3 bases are TGTGCCAGCAAAAGGTGCAAAGGTAAGTCGACGGGGGTGAATCAGCCCCAGCATTTT.

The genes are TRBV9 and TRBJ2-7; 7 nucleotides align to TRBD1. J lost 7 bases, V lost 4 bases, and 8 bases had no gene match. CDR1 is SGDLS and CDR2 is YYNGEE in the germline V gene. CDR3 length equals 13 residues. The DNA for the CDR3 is TGTGCCAGCAGCCGGGCGACAGGGCGTGAGCAGTACTTC. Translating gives CASSRATGREQYF.

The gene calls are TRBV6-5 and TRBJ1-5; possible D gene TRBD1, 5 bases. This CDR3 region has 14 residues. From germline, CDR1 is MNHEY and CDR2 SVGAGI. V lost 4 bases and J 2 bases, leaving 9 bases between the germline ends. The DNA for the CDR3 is TGTGCCAGCAGTTTCGGACACGGCAATCAGCCCCAGCATTTT. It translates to CASSFGHGNQPQHF.

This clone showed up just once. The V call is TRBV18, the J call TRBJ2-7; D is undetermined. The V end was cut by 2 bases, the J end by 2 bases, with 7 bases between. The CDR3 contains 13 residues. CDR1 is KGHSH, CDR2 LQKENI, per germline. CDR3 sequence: CASSPDTAYEQYF. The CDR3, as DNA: TGTGCCAGCTCACCAGATACAGCCTACGAGCAGTACTTC.

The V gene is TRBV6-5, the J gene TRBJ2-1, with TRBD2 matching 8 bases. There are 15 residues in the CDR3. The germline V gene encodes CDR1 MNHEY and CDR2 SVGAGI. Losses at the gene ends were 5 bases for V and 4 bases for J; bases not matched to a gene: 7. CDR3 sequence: CASSRGGPVYNEQFF. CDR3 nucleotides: TGTGCCAGCAGTCGCGGGGGGCCCGTGTACAATGAGCAGTTCTTC.

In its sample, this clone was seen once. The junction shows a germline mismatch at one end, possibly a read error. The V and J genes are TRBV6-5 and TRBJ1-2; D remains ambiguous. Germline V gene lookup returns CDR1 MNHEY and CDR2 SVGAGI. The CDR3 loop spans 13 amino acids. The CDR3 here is CASIKGGWDGYTF. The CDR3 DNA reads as TGTGCAAGCATTAAGGGAGGGTGGGATGGCTACACCTTC.

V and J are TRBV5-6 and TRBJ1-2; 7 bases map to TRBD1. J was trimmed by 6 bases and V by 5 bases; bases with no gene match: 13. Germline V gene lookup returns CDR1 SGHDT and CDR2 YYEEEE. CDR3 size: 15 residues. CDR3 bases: TGTGCCAGCAGGAAACCGGAAAGGGGGCATAATGGCTACACCTTC. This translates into CASRKPERGHNGYTF.

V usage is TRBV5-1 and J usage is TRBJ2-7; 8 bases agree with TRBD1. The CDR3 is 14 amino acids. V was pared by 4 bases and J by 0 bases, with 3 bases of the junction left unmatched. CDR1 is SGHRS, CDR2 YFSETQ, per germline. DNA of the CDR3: TGCGCCAGCAGCGCCACAGGGGGCTCCTACGAGCAGTACTTC. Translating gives CASSATGGSYEQYF.

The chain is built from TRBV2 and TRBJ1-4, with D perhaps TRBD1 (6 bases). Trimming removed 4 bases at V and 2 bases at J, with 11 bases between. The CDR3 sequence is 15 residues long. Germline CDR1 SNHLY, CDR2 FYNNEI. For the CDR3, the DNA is TGTGCCAGCAGTGGAGGGAGGGGGACTAATGAAAAACTGTTTTTT. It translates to CASSGGRGTNEKLFF.

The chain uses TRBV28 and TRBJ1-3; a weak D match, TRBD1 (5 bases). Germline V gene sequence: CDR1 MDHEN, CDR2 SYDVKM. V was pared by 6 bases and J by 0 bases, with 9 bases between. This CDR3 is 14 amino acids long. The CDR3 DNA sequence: TGTGCCAGCAGCCCGGGACTCTCTGGAAACACCATATATTTT. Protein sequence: CASSPGLSGNTIYF.

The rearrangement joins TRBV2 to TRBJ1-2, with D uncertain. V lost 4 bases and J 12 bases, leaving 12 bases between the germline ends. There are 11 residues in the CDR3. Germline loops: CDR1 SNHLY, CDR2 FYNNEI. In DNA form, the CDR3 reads TGTGCCAGCAGTGTGGGCGCAGCGGACACCTTC. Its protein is CASSVGAADTF.

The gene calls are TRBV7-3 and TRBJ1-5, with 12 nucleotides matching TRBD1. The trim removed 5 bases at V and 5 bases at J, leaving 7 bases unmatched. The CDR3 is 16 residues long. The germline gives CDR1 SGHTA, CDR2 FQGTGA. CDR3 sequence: CASSPRDRGRDQPQHF. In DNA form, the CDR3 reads TGTGCCAGCAGCCCCCGGGACAGGGGGCGAGATCAGCCCCAGCATTTT.